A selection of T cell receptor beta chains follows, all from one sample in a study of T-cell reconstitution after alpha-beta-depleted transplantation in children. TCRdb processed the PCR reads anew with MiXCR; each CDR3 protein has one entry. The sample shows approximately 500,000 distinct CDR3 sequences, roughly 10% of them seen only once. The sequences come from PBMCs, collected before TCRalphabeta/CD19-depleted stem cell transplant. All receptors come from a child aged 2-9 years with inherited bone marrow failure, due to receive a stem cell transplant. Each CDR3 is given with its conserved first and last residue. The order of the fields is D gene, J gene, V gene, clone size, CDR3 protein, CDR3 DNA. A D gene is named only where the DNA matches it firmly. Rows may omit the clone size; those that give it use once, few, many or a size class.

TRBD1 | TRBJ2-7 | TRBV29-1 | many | CSVLLAGGFSYEQYF | TGCAGCGTTCTTCTGGCAGGGGGATTTTCCTACGAGCAGTACTTC
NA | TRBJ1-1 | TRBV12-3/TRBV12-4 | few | CASSLREEGNTEAFF | TGTGCCAGCAGTTTGAGGGAAGAGGGGAACACTGAAGCTTTCTTT
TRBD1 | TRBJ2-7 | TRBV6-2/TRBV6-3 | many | CASRIGRGQANEQYF | TGTGCCAGCAGGATCGGCCGCGGACAGGCCAACGAGCAGTACTTC
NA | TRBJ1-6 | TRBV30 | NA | CAWSVGGSYNSPLHF | TGTGCCTGGAGTGTTGGTGGCTCCTATAATTCACCCCTCCACTTT
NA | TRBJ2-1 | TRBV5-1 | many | CASSLDGFGEQFF | TGCGCCAGCAGCTTGGACGGCTTCGGTGAGCAGTTCTTC
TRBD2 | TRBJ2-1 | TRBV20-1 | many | CSARTGGGYNEQFF | TGCAGTGCTAGAACGGGAGGAGGATACAATGAGCAGTTCTTC
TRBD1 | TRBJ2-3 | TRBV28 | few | CASSLTGTSTDTQYF | TGTGCCAGCAGCTTGACAGGGACCAGCACAGATACGCAGTATTTT
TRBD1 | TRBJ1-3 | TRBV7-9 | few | CASSLLPGQGLNTIYF | TGTGCCAGCAGCTTACTTCCGGGACAGGGACTAAACACCATATATTTT
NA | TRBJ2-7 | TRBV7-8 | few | CASSPFEEGITYEQYF | TGTGCCAGCAGCCCCTTCGAGGAGGGGATAACCTACGAGCAGTACTTC
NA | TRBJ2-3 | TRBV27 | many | CASSARTWGSTDTQYF | TGTGCCAGCAGTGCGCGGACCTGGGGGAGCACAGATACGCAGTATTTT
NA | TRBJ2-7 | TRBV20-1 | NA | CSARDRGDPYEQYF | TGCAGTGCTAGAGATCGTGGGGACCCCTACGAGCAGTACTTC
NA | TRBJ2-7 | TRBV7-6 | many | CASSFDPGHYEQYF | TGTGCCAGCAGCTTCGACCCAGGACACTACGAGCAGTACTTC
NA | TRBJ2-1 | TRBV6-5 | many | CASSWEGGSYNEQFF | TGTGCCAGCAGTTGGGAGGGGGGCTCCTACAATGAGCAGTTCTTC
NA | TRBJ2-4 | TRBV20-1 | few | CSARWDNGNLQYF | TGCAGTGCTAGGTGGGACAACGGCAATCTTCAGTACTTC
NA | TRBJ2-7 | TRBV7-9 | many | CASSFVGDGYEQYF | TGTGCCAGCAGCTTCGTGGGAGACGGCTACGAGCAGTACTTC
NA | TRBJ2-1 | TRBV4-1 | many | CASSQLPGALSIEQFF | TGCGCCAGCAGCCAATTACCGGGGGCGCTGAGTATTGAGCAGTTCTTC
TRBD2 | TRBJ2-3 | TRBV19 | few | CASSSGRLYTQYF | TGTGCCAGTAGTAGCGGGAGGTTGTATACGCAGTATTTT
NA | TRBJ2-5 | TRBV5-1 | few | CASEPQPNAGAGKETQYF | TGCGCCAGCGAACCACAGCCGAACGCAGGGGCGGGGAAAGAGACCCAGTACTTC
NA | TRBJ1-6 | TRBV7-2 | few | CASSSAYSPLHF | TGTGCCAGCAGCTCCGCCTATTCACCCCTCCACTTT
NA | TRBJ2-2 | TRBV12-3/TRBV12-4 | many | CASSQTPNTGELFF | TGTGCCAGCAGTCAAACTCCGAACACCGGGGAGCTGTTTTTT
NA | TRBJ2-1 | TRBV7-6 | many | CASSFQGHEQFF | TGTGCCAGCAGCTTTCAGGGCCATGAGCAGTTCTTC
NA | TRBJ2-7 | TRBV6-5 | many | CASSYRPQRPYEQYF | TGTGCCAGCAGTTACAGGCCACAGAGACCCTACGAGCAGTACTTC
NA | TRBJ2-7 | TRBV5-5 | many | CASSFQDAEQYF | TGTGCCAGCAGCTTCCAGGACGCGGAGCAGTACTTC
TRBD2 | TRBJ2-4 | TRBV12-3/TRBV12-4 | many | CASTSRVTSGRGNIQYF | TGTGCCAGCACCTCACGGGTGACGAGCGGGAGAGGGAACATTCAGTACTTC
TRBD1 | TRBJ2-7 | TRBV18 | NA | CASSLTGTGYDEQYF | TGTGCCAGCTCACTAACCGGGACAGGATATGACGAGCAGTACTTC
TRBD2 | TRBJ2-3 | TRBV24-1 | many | CATSDLLAGGPDTQYF | TGTGCCACCAGTGATTTGCTAGCGGGAGGGCCCGATACGCAGTATTTT
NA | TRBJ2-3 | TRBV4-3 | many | CASSQDWKGSTDTQYF | TGCGCCAGCAGCCAAGATTGGAAGGGGAGCACAGATACGCAGTATTTT
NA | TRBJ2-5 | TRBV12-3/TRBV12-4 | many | CASSFQGWEETQYF | TGTGCCAGCAGTTTCCAGGGGTGGGAGGAGACCCAGTACTTC
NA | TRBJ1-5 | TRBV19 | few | CASSIISQPQHF | TGTGCCAGTAGTATAATATCGCAGCCCCAGCATTTT
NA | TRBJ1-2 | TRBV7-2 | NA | CASSSGRGGGYTF | TGTGCCAGCAGCTCGGGACGGGGAGGTGGCTACACCTTC
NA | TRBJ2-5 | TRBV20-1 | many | CSARDRYSQETQYF | TGCAGTGCTAGAGATCGTTACAGTCAAGAGACCCAGTACTTC
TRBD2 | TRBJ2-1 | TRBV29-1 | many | CSVVQRERYNEQFF | TGCAGCGTTGTCCAGCGGGAGAGATACAATGAGCAGTTCTTC
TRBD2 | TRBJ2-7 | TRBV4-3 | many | CASSQDLHSGSYEQYF | TGCGCCAGCAGCCAAGATCTCCATAGCGGGAGTTACGAGCAGTACTTC